What follows describes a single T cell receptor beta chain. The sample belongs to a study of blood T cell repertoires in COVID-19. Libraries were prepared by immunoSEQ multiplex PCR; TCRdb keeps only in-frame clonotypes and omits some of them. This sample carries 210,000 or so clones, about four fifths of them seen once, and the ten largest clones take about 2%. The V end lost 6 bases, the J end lost 5 bases, and 11 bases lay between the germline ends. The germline V gene has CDR1 SGHRS and CDR2 YFSETQ. CDR3 length equals 13 residues. This sequence joins TRBV5-1 and TRBJ2-2, with TRBD1 as a possible D gene (6 bases). The sequenced sample was PBMCs or T cells enriched from blood (not recorded which). The receptor was derived from a man in his sixties who had recovered from COVID-19. The CDR3 DNA reads TGCGCCAGCAATTTAGGACAGACCGGGGAGCTGTTTTTT. Translation gives CASNLGQTGELFF. Filled out from reference TRBV5-1 and TRBJ2-2, the complete variable domain reads KAGVTQTPRYLIKTRGQQVTLSCSPISGHRSVSWYQQTPGQGLQFLFEYFSETQRNKGNFPGRFSGRQFSNSRSEMNVSTLELGDSALYLCASNLGQTGELFFGEGSRLTVL.